This T cell receptor (beta chain) appears in the sequencing data of a study of PD-1 blockade in classical Hodgkin lymphoma. Overall study findings and caveats: The authors have not defined what causes the repertoire differences, possibly disease activity or prior therapy.

Sequenced by immunoSEQ multiplex PCR; TCRdb stores in-frame clones only, minus some. The top ten hold roughly 1.2% of the sample, which has about 20,000 clones, about 85% seen once. The time point is: newly diagnosed, previously untreated cHL patient sample. With magnetic negative selection, CD4+ T cells were purified from PBMCs that had been thawed. Peripheral samples used as comparators were newly diagnosed, untreated classical Hodgkin lymphoma PBMCs. Unmatched junction bases numbered 21, after V lost 5 bases and J lost 6 bases. Germline V gives CDR1 MDHEN, CDR2 SYDVKM. The CDR3 contains 21 residues. Regarding this clone: Antigen unknown.

The origin of this receptor is a human donor with classical Hodgkin lymphoma. The rearrangement links TRBV28 to TRBJ2-2; TRBD2 matches 13 bases. Sequenced: CD4+ T cells from blood. CDR3 in DNA: TGTGCCAGCAGTCCGACCCTCGGGACTAGCGGGAATCGCGGAGTGGCCGGGGAGCTGTTTTTT. Protein sequence: CASSPTLGTSGNRGVAGELFF.